The rows below give T cell receptor beta chains drawn from one sample of a study of cytomegalovirus exposure and HLA in healthy donors. Generated by immunoSEQ multiplex PCR, the TCRdb table keeps only in-frame clones and is missing some. The sample consists of 200,000 to 250,000 clones, 70% to 80% of them appearing once. Source material: PBMCs. The receptor set was obtained from a male donor in good health and CMV-seronegative. Both conserved end residues are part of each CDR3. The order of the fields is D gene, clone size, V gene, J gene, CDR3 DNA, CDR3 protein. The D gene is left open where the match is weak. Only some rows state a clone size, as once, few, many or a class for expanded clones.

D gene: TRBD1
clone size: NA
V gene: TRBV30
J gene: TRBJ2-7
CDR3 DNA: TGTGCCTGGAGGCCCCGGGACAGGGTTTACGAGCAGTACTTC
CDR3 protein: CAWRPRDRVYEQYF

D gene: NA
clone size: NA
V gene: TRBV10-3
J gene: TRBJ2-7
CDR3 DNA: TGTGCCATCAGTAGCGCGCTCTACGAGCAGTACTTC
CDR3 protein: CAISSALYEQYF

D gene: NA
clone size: NA
V gene: TRBV25-1
J gene: TRBJ2-1
CDR3 DNA: TGTGCCAGCAAACGCAGGGATTACAATGAGCAGTTCTTC
CDR3 protein: CASKRRDYNEQFF

D gene: TRBD1
clone size: once
V gene: TRBV7-6
J gene: TRBJ2-2
CDR3 DNA: TGTGCCAGCAGCTTAGAAACCCCCCAGACAGGGGACACCGGGGAGCTGTTTTTT
CDR3 protein: CASSLETPQTGDTGELFF

D gene: TRBD1
clone size: few
V gene: TRBV18
J gene: TRBJ2-7
CDR3 DNA: TGTGCCAGCTCAACTGGACAGGGGAGCGAGCAGTACTTC
CDR3 protein: CASSTGQGSEQYF

D gene: NA
clone size: NA
V gene: TRBV25-1
J gene: TRBJ2-1
CDR3 DNA: TGTGCCAGCAGTGAATTACGGGCCCGAAGGGGTGGGAACAATGAGCAGTTCTTC
CDR3 protein: CASSELRARRGGNNEQFF

D gene: TRBD1
clone size: once
V gene: TRBV29-1
J gene: TRBJ2-2
CDR3 DNA: TGCAGCGTTGGGACAGGGTATCCCGGGGAGCTGTTTTTT
CDR3 protein: CSVGTGYPGELFF

D gene: TRBD1
clone size: NA
V gene: TRBV7-3
J gene: TRBJ2-2
CDR3 DNA: TGTGCCAGCAGCCTTACCGGGACAGAGAACACCGGGGAGCTGTTTTTT
CDR3 protein: CASSLTGTENTGELFF

D gene: NA
clone size: NA
V gene: TRBV6-1
J gene: TRBJ2-7
CDR3 DNA: TGTGCCAGTAGCTACGAGCAGTACTTC
CDR3 protein: CASSYEQYF

D gene: TRBD1
clone size: NA
V gene: TRBV5-1
J gene: TRBJ2-7
CDR3 DNA: TGCGCCAGCAGCTTGGCCCCGGGACAGGGCTACGAGCAGTACTTC
CDR3 protein: CASSLAPGQGYEQYF

D gene: NA
clone size: NA
V gene: TRBV28
J gene: TRBJ1-1
CDR3 DNA: TGTGCCAGCAGTTTTTTACAGTTGAACACTGAAGCTTTCTTT
CDR3 protein: CASSFLQLNTEAFF

D gene: TRBD1
clone size: NA
V gene: TRBV18
J gene: TRBJ1-5
CDR3 DNA: TGTGCCAGCTCACTTGTGGGGACAGGGAGCAGCCAGTCCCAGCCCCAGCATTTT
CDR3 protein: CASSLVGTGSSQSQPQHF

D gene: NA
clone size: NA
V gene: TRBV7-9
J gene: TRBJ2-5
CDR3 DNA: TGTGCCAGCAGCTTGGCGACAGGGAGGTTGAGGGGAGAGACCCAGTACTTC
CDR3 protein: CASSLATGRLRGETQYF

D gene: TRBD2
clone size: few
V gene: TRBV10-3
J gene: TRBJ2-3
CDR3 DNA: TGTGCCAGCGGGACTAGCGGAAACACAGATACGCAGTATTTT
CDR3 protein: CASGTSGNTDTQYF

D gene: NA
clone size: NA
V gene: TRBV11-2
J gene: TRBJ1-2
CDR3 DNA: TGTGCCAGCACCCTGAAAACGGGGTATGGCTACACCTTC
CDR3 protein: CASTLKTGYGYTF

D gene: TRBD2
clone size: NA
V gene: TRBV10-1
J gene: TRBJ2-3
CDR3 DNA: TGCGCCAGCAGCTCAACTAGCGGGAGGAGCACAGATACGCAGTATTTT
CDR3 protein: CASSSTSGRSTDTQYF

D gene: TRBD2
clone size: NA
V gene: TRBV19
J gene: TRBJ2-7
CDR3 DNA: TGTGCCAGTAGTATAGCGGTTAGCGGGAGTTTGTACGAGCAGTACTTC
CDR3 protein: CASSIAVSGSLYEQYF

D gene: NA
clone size: NA
V gene: TRBV27
J gene: TRBJ2-1
CDR3 DNA: TGTGCCAGCAGTTTATCGACTGACTCCTCCTACAATGAGCAGTTCTTC
CDR3 protein: CASSLSTDSSYNEQFF

D gene: TRBD1
clone size: NA
V gene: TRBV6-1
J gene: TRBJ1-2
CDR3 DNA: TGTGCCAGCAGTGACCGCGCAGGGGGTAACTATGGCTACACCTTC
CDR3 protein: CASSDRAGGNYGYTF

D gene: TRBD1
clone size: NA
V gene: TRBV14
J gene: TRBJ2-2
CDR3 DNA: TGTGCCAGCAGCCAAGGTCGACAGGGCAGCGGGGAGCTGTTTTTT
CDR3 protein: CASSQGRQGSGELFF

D gene: NA
clone size: NA
V gene: TRBV11-2
J gene: TRBJ2-7
CDR3 DNA: TGTGCCAGCAGCTTAGGACTTCTCTCCTACGAGCAGTACTTC
CDR3 protein: CASSLGLLSYEQYF

D gene: TRBD1
clone size: NA
V gene: TRBV7-9
J gene: TRBJ2-7
CDR3 DNA: TGTGCCAGCAGCGTCCGAGAGGGGACAGGGATCTACGAGCAGTACTTC
CDR3 protein: CASSVREGTGIYEQYF

D gene: NA
clone size: NA
V gene: TRBV6-1
J gene: TRBJ1-5
CDR3 DNA: TGTGCCAGCAGTGTTTCCAGACAGAGGACTCAGCCCCAGCATTTT
CDR3 protein: CASSVSRQRTQPQHF

D gene: TRBD1
clone size: NA
V gene: TRBV19
J gene: TRBJ2-2
CDR3 DNA: TGTGCCAGTCGAGGGGGCAGGGCGAACACCGGGGAGCTGTTTTTT
CDR3 protein: CASRGGRANTGELFF

D gene: NA
clone size: NA
V gene: TRBV6-5
J gene: TRBJ2-2
CDR3 DNA: TGTGCCAGCAGTTACTCTCTAGGCGGGCTGTTTTTT
CDR3 protein: CASSYSLGGLFF

D gene: NA
clone size: NA
V gene: TRBV19
J gene: TRBJ2-1
CDR3 DNA: TGTGCCAGTACCGCGACGGGAGTTCAGGATTTGTTCTTC
CDR3 protein: CASTATGVQDLFF

D gene: NA
clone size: NA
V gene: TRBV7-7
J gene: TRBJ2-1
CDR3 DNA: TGTGCTAGCAGCTTTAAAAAGGGGATGGAGCAGTTCTTC
CDR3 protein: CASSFKKGMEQFF

D gene: NA
clone size: NA
V gene: TRBV7-9
J gene: TRBJ2-7
CDR3 DNA: TGTGCCAGCAGCCCATTCAACCCCAGGAATTATTTCGAGCAGTACTTC
CDR3 protein: CASSPFNPRNYFEQYF

D gene: TRBD1
clone size: NA
V gene: TRBV27
J gene: TRBJ2-7
CDR3 DNA: TGTGCCAGCAGTTCACAGGGGACCTCCTACGAGCAGTACTTC
CDR3 protein: CASSSQGTSYEQYF

D gene: TRBD2
clone size: NA
V gene: TRBV19
J gene: TRBJ2-5
CDR3 DNA: TGTGCCAGTAGTATAGATCCCCTCGCCGCAGCGGGAGTTACCAATCAAGAGACCCAGTACTTC
CDR3 protein: CASSIDPLAAAGVTNQETQYF

D gene: TRBD2
clone size: NA
V gene: TRBV11-3
J gene: TRBJ2-7
CDR3 DNA: TGTGCCAGCAGCTTACAAGCGGGAGACGAGCAGTACTTC
CDR3 protein: CASSLQAGDEQYF

D gene: NA
clone size: few
V gene: TRBV4-1
J gene: TRBJ2-1
CDR3 DNA: TGCGCCAGCAGCCATCGGGACACACGGGGCAATGAGCAGTTCTTC
CDR3 protein: CASSHRDTRGNEQFF

D gene: TRBD2
clone size: NA
V gene: TRBV6-1
J gene: TRBJ2-7
CDR3 DNA: TGTGCCAGCAGTGAGGGACTAGCGGGCTCAGGCGAGCAGTACTTC
CDR3 protein: CASSEGLAGSGEQYF

D gene: TRBD1
clone size: NA
V gene: TRBV19
J gene: TRBJ2-7
CDR3 DNA: TGTGCCAGTACCACGGGACAGAACTACGAGCAGTACTTC
CDR3 protein: CASTTGQNYEQYF

D gene: NA
clone size: NA
V gene: TRBV11-2
J gene: TRBJ2-4
CDR3 DNA: TGTGCCAGCAGCGCCCTAGAGCTAGCCAAAAACATTCAGTACTTC
CDR3 protein: CASSALELAKNIQYF

D gene: NA
clone size: NA
V gene: TRBV5-4
J gene: TRBJ2-7
CDR3 DNA: TGTGCCAGCAGCATAGGACAGTCAGGGTACGAGCAGTACTTC
CDR3 protein: CASSIGQSGYEQYF

D gene: NA
clone size: few
V gene: TRBV7-3
J gene: TRBJ1-2
CDR3 DNA: TGTGCCAGCAGCCCCACCCCACAGACCCCTAACTATGGCTACACCTTC
CDR3 protein: CASSPTPQTPNYGYTF

D gene: TRBD2
clone size: NA
V gene: TRBV19
J gene: TRBJ2-5
CDR3 DNA: TGTGCCAGTAAGGAGCGGGGGGCCTCGCTGAAAGAGACCCAGTACTTC
CDR3 protein: CASKERGASLKETQYF

D gene: TRBD1
clone size: NA
V gene: TRBV19
J gene: TRBJ1-1
CDR3 DNA: TGTGCCAGTAGTACAACAGGGGGCGCCACTGAAGCTTTCTTT
CDR3 protein: CASSTTGGATEAFF

D gene: NA
clone size: NA
V gene: TRBV6-6
J gene: TRBJ1-5
CDR3 DNA: TGTGTCAGCGAGCGGGAAATGAATCAGCCCCAGCATTTT
CDR3 protein: CVSEREMNQPQHF

D gene: NA
clone size: NA
V gene: TRBV15
J gene: TRBJ2-1
CDR3 DNA: TGTGCCACCAGCGGATCACTAGTCTACAATGAGCAGTTCTTC
CDR3 protein: CATSGSLVYNEQFF

D gene: NA
clone size: NA
V gene: TRBV11-2
J gene: TRBJ2-7
CDR3 DNA: TGTGCCAGCAGCTTAGCGGACTCCGCTTACGAGCAGTACTTC
CDR3 protein: CASSLADSAYEQYF

D gene: TRBD2
clone size: NA
V gene: TRBV19
J gene: TRBJ2-7
CDR3 DNA: TGTGCCAGTAATTCGCGGGAGATGGGCTACGAGCAGTACTTC
CDR3 protein: CASNSREMGYEQYF

D gene: TRBD1
clone size: NA
V gene: TRBV6-5
J gene: TRBJ1-2
CDR3 DNA: TGTGCCAGCAGTTACTCCCGGACAGGGGGCGGCTATGGCTACACCTTC
CDR3 protein: CASSYSRTGGGYGYTF

D gene: NA
clone size: NA
V gene: TRBV28
J gene: TRBJ1-1
CDR3 DNA: TGTGCCAGCCTCTCGCTTAGGGGGTCAGAGAACACTGAAGCTTTCTTT
CDR3 protein: CASLSLRGSENTEAFF

D gene: NA
clone size: NA
V gene: TRBV7-9
J gene: TRBJ1-5
CDR3 DNA: TGTGCCAGCAGCTTTGCAGGGGCGGGTCAGCCCCAGCATTTT
CDR3 protein: CASSFAGAGQPQHF

D gene: NA
clone size: NA
V gene: TRBV7-9
J gene: TRBJ2-1
CDR3 DNA: TGTTCCAGCAGCCACGAAGCGTCCTACAATGAGCAGTTCTTC
CDR3 protein: CSSSHEASYNEQFF

D gene: NA
clone size: few
V gene: TRBV30
J gene: TRBJ2-2
CDR3 DNA: TGTGCCTGGAATCAAGCGCCCCGAGGTACCGGGGAGCTGTTTTTT
CDR3 protein: CAWNQAPRGTGELFF

D gene: NA
clone size: once
V gene: TRBV14
J gene: TRBJ2-7
CDR3 DNA: TGTGCCAGCAGCCAAGTGCCCTACGAGCAGTACTTC
CDR3 protein: CASSQVPYEQYF

D gene: NA
clone size: NA
V gene: TRBV2
J gene: TRBJ2-4
CDR3 DNA: TGTGCCAGCAGTGAAGTACTAGCCAAAAACATTCAGTACTTC
CDR3 protein: CASSEVLAKNIQYF

D gene: TRBD1
clone size: once
V gene: TRBV14
J gene: TRBJ2-1
CDR3 DNA: TGTGCCAGCAGCCAAATACTCCCGACAGGGGGTAATGAGCAGTTCTTC
CDR3 protein: CASSQILPTGGNEQFF

D gene: TRBD1
clone size: few
V gene: TRBV6-6
J gene: TRBJ2-7
CDR3 DNA: TGTGCCAGCAGTTACTCGACTGACAGGGTAGGGTTC
CDR3 protein: CASSYSTDRVGF

D gene: TRBD1
clone size: NA
V gene: TRBV5-1
J gene: TRBJ2-2
CDR3 DNA: TGCGCCAGCAGCTTCCGACAGGGGCGCACCGGGGAGCTGTTTTTT
CDR3 protein: CASSFRQGRTGELFF

D gene: TRBD2
clone size: NA
V gene: TRBV5-4
J gene: TRBJ2-1
CDR3 DNA: TGTGCCAGCAGCTCTGGACTAGCGGGAGTAAATTCCAATGAGCAGTTCTTC
CDR3 protein: CASSSGLAGVNSNEQFF

D gene: TRBD1
clone size: NA
V gene: TRBV10-1
J gene: TRBJ1-4
CDR3 DNA: TGCGCCAGCAGTGAGCGAACAGGGGTCAATGAAAAACTGTTTTTT
CDR3 protein: CASSERTGVNEKLFF

D gene: TRBD2
clone size: NA
V gene: TRBV4-1
J gene: TRBJ2-7
CDR3 DNA: TGCGCCAGCAGCCTCGGACTAGTTGACGAGCAGTACTTC
CDR3 protein: CASSLGLVDEQYF

D gene: NA
clone size: once
V gene: TRBV5-6
J gene: TRBJ2-7
CDR3 DNA: TGTGCCAGCAGCTTACCGCAGGGCGCCCCCTACGAGCAGTACTTC
CDR3 protein: CASSLPQGAPYEQYF

D gene: NA
clone size: NA
V gene: TRBV4-1
J gene: TRBJ2-7
CDR3 DNA: TGCGCCAGCAGCCCGGGGGGCGCGGGAGACCTGTACGAGCAGTACTTC
CDR3 protein: CASSPGGAGDLYEQYF

D gene: NA
clone size: few
V gene: TRBV5-8
J gene: TRBJ1-4
CDR3 DNA: TGTGCCAGCAGCTTGACAGTAGAATCTTGGAAACTGTTTTTT
CDR3 protein: CASSLTVESWKLFF

D gene: NA
clone size: NA
V gene: TRBV6-5
J gene: TRBJ1-2
CDR3 DNA: TGTGCCAGCACTCCCGGGGTCAGTAACTATGGCTACACCTTC
CDR3 protein: CASTPGVSNYGYTF